The 9 T cell receptor beta chains listed next were all sequenced from one sample in a study of T cell changes during pregnancy in multiple sclerosis. Sequencing used immunoSEQ multiplex PCR; TCRdb keeps in-frame clones, though not all of them. This table holds 20,000 to 25,000 clones, about nine tenths found once. The source was CD8+ T cells from peripheral blood mononuclear cells, collected in the first trimester of pregnancy. The receptors come from a female donor in good health, enrolled as a control in a pregnancy study.

Sample share makes this clone medium-sized (0.01 to 0.1%). The chain combines TRBV4-3 with TRBJ2-5; 8 nucleotides align to TRBD2. From germline, CDR1 is LGHNA and CDR2 YSLEER. The V gene end was trimmed by 4 bases and the J gene end by 5 bases; junction bases not matched to a gene: 9. There are 15 residues in the CDR3. Written as DNA, the CDR3 is TGCGCCAGCAGCCGCCGCGGGGGGTTGCGGGAGACCCAGTACTTC. Encoded protein: CASSRRGGLRETQYF.

This rearrangement joins TRBV7-6 to TRBJ1-1; D call uncertain. The germline gives CDR1 SGHVS, CDR2 FNYEAQ. The CDR3 sequence is 13 residues long. V lost 5 bases, J lost 0 bases, and 7 bases lay in between. The CDR3 is CASSLSMNTEAFF. As DNA, the CDR3 is TGTGCCAGCAGCCTAAGCATGAACACTGAAGCTTTCTTT.

This sequence joins TRBV27 and TRBJ1-3; the match to TRBD1 covers 9 bases. This CDR3 comprises 14 residues. Germline V gene lookup returns CDR1 MNHEY and CDR2 SMNVEV (reference sequence). V was clipped by 4 bases and J by 7 bases; unmatched bases: 5. CDR3 sequence (DNA): TGTGCCAGCAGTTCGGGACAGGGAACGAACACCATATATTTT. The encoded protein is CASSSGQGTNTIYF.

The CDR3 sequence: CASSLAFDRGRSTGELFF. For the CDR3, the DNA is TGCGCCAGCAGCTTGGCCTTTGACAGGGGGCGTTCCACCGGGGAGCTGTTTTTT. The gene calls are TRBV5-1 and TRBJ2-2; 10 nucleotides align to TRBD1. V shed 0 bases, J shed 4 bases, and the junction held 9 bases outside the gene matches. Germline assignment: CDR1 SGHRS and CDR2 YFSETQ. There are 18 residues in the CDR3.

As DNA, the CDR3 is TGTGCCAGCAGTTACGCCGGGGGGCCTGATGAGCAGTTCTTC. Residues: CASSYAGGPDEQFF. This chain links TRBV6-6 with TRBJ2-1; D may be TRBD2 (7 bases). Germline-derived CDR1 and CDR2 are MNHNY and SVGAGI (reference sequence). CDR3 size: 14 residues. Trimming removed 2 bases from V and 8 bases from J, with 13 bases in between.

The chain links TRBV6-6 to TRBJ2-7; D remains unclear. CDR3 length: 12 amino acids. Trimming removed 6 bases at V and 5 bases at J, with 11 bases between. The germline CDR1 and CDR2 sequences are MNHNY and SVGAGI (reference sequence). CDR3 amino acids: CASSRPRNEQYF. The CDR3 DNA reads TGTGCCAGCAGCCGACCTAGGAACGAGCAGTACTTC.

The chain combines TRBV29-1 with TRBJ1-2, with 12 bases fitting TRBD1. Germline CDR1 reads SQVTM; CDR2 reads ANQGSEA. Trimming at V came to 0 bases and at J to 10 bases, leaving 12 bases not matched to a gene. The CDR3 loop spans 16 amino acids. CDR3 region: CSVEEFEGQGANDYTF. Written as DNA, the CDR3 is TGCAGCGTTGAAGAATTTGAGGGACAGGGGGCGAATGACTACACCTTC.

The chain couples TRBV5-1 to TRBJ2-3; TRBD2 agrees at 10 bases. Germline V CDR1 and CDR2: SGHRS, YFSETQ. Germline trimming cut 5 bases from V and 5 bases from J; bases unmatched to any gene: 8. The CDR3 length is 15 residues. The CDR3 sequence is CASRGASGGIDTQYF. The CDR3 bases are TGCGCCAGCAGGGGGGCTAGCGGGGGCATAGATACGCAGTATTTT.

This chain joins TRBV18 and TRBJ2-3; D remains unclear. Looked up from germline, CDR1 is KGHSH and CDR2 is LQKENI. The CDR3 consists of 16 residues. Trimming took 4 bases from V and 2 from J, leaving 16 bases between them. In DNA, the CDR3 is TGTGCCAGCTCACTCAACAGACCAGAAAACACAGATACGCAGTATTTT. It specifies CASSLNRPENTDTQYF.